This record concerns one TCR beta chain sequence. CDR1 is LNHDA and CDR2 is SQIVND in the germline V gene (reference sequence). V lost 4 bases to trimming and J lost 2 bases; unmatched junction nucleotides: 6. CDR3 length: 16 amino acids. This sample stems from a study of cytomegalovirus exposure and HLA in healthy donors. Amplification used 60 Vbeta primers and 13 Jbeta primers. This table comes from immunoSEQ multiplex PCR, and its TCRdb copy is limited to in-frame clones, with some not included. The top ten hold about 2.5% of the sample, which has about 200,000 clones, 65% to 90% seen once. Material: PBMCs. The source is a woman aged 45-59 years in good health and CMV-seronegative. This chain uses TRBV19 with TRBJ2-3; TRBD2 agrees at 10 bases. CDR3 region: CASSTGSGRNTDTQYF. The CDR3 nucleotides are TGTGCCAGTAGTACCGGTAGCGGGAGGAACACAGATACGCAGTATTTT.